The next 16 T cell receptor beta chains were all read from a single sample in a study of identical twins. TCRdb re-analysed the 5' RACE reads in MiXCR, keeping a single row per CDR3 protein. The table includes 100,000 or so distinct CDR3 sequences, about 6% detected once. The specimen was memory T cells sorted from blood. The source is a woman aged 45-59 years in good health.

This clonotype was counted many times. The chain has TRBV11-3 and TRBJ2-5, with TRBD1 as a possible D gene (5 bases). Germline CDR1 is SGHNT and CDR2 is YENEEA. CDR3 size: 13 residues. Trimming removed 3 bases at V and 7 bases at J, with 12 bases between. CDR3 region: CASSFPDMGTQYF. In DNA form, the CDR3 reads TGTGCCAGCAGCTTCCCGGACATGGGGACCCAGTACTTC. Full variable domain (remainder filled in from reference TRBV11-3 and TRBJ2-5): EAGVVQSPRYKIIEKKQPVAFWCNPISGHNTLYWYLQNLGQGPELLIRYENEEAVDDSQLPKDRFSAERLKGVDSTLKIQPAELGDSAVYLCASSFPDMGTQYFGPGTRLLVL.

The CDR3 reads CARKQGIRQGTYEQYV. The CDR3 coding sequence is TGTGCCAGAAAACAGGGGATACGCCAGGGTACCTACGAGCAGTACGTC. The V call is TRBV25-1, the J call TRBJ2-7; 7 bases agree with TRBD1. The V and J ends lost 9 bases and 2 bases, in that order; junction bases with no gene match: 16. CDR1 and CDR2 (germline): MGHDK, SYGVNS. The CDR3 consists of 16 residues.

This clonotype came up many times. The CDR3 spells CASGPGEGVAGELFF. The CDR3 nucleotides read TGTGCTAGTGGTCCCGGGGAGGGCGTAGCCGGGGAGCTGTTTTTT. The chain carries TRBV12-5 and TRBJ2-2, with 7 bases aligning to TRBD2. The CDR3 totals 15 residues. Germline values: CDR1 LGHNT, CDR2 FRNRAP. The trim removed 5 bases at V and 6 bases at J, leaving 9 bases unmatched.

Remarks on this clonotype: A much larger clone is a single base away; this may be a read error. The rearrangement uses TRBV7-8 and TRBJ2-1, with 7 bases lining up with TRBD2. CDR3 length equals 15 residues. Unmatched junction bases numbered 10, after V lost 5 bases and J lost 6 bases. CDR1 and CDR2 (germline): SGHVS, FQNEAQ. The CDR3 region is CASSPRWEGSNEQFF. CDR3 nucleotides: TGTGCCAGCAGCCCTAGGTGGGAGGGGAGCAATGAGCAGTTCTTC. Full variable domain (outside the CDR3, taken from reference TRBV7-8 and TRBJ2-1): GAGVSQSPRYKVAKRGQDVALRCDPISGHVSLFWYQQALGQGPEFLTYFQNEAQLDKSGLPSDRFFAERPEGSVSTLKIQRTQQEDSAVYLCASSPRWEGSNEQFFGPGTRLTVL.

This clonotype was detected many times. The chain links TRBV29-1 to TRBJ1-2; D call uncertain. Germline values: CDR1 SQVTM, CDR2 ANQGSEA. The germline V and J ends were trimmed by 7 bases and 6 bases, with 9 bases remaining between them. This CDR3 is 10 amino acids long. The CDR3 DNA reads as TGCAGCGCTGGCGTTGATGGCTACACCTTC. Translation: CSAGVDGYTF.

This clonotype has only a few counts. In DNA, the CDR3 is TGTGCCAGCAGCCAGACGGGGGGGCAAGAGACCCAGTACTTC. This codes for CASSQTGGQETQYF. The V gene is TRBV3-1, the J gene TRBJ2-5; 8 bases match TRBD2. V trimming: 3 bases; J trimming: 2 bases; junction bases outside the gene matches: 2. Germline-derived CDR1 and CDR2 are LGHDT and YNNKEL (reference sequence). This CDR3 is built from 14 residues.

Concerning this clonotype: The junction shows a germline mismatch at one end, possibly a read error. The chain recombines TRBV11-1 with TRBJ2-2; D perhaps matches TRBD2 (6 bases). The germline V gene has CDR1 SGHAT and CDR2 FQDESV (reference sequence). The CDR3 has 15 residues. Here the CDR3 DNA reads TGTGCCAGCAGCTTAAGGGACTTATACACCGCGGAGCTGTTTTTT. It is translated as CASSLRDLYTAELFF.

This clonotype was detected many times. CDR3 loop: CSASLTANYGYTF. Written as DNA, the CDR3 is TGCAGTGCTAGCCTAACGGCTAACTATGGCTACACCTTC. The chain is built from TRBV20-1 and TRBJ1-2, with D uncertain. Germline lookup yields CDR1 DFQATT and CDR2 SNEGSKA (reference sequence). Trimming cost V 3 bases and J 0 bases, with 8 bases left between them. The CDR3 totals 13 residues.

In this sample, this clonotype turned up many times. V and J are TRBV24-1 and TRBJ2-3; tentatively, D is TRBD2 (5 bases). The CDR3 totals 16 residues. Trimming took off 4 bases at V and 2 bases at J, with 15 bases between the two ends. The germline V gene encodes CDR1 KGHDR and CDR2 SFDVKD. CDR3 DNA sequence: TGTGCCACCAGTGACCCCAAGGACGGGGACACAGATACGCAGTATTTT. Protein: CATSDPKDGDTDTQYF.

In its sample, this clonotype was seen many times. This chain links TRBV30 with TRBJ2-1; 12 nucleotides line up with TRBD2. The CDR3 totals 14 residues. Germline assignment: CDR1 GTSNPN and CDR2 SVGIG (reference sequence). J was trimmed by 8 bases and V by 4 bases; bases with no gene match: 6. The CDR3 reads CAWILAGGLDEQFF. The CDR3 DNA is TGTGCCTGGATACTAGCGGGAGGTTTGGATGAGCAGTTCTTC.

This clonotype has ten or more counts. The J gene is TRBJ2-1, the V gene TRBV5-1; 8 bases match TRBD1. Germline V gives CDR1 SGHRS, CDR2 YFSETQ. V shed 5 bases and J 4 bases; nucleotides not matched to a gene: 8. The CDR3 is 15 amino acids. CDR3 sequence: CASRSGTGTYNEQFF. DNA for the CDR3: TGCGCCAGCAGGTCCGGGACAGGAACTTACAATGAGCAGTTCTTC. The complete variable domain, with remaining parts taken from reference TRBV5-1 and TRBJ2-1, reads KAGVTQTPRYLIKTRGQQVTLSCSPISGHRSVSWYQQTPGQGLQFLFEYFSETQRNKGNFPGRFSGRQFSNSRSEMNVSTLELGDSALYLCASRSGTGTYNEQFFGPGTRLTVL.

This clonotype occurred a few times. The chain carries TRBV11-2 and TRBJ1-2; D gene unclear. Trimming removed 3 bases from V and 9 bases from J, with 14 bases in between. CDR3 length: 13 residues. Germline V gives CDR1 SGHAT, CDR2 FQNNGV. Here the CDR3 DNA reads TGTGCCAGCAGCTTTAATGGGCCCCTAAGCTACACCTTC. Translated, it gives CASSFNGPLSYTF. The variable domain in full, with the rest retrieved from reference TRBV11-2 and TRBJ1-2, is EAGVAQSPRYKIIEKRQSVAFWCNPISGHATLYWYQQILGQGPKLLIQFQNNGVVDDSQLPKDRFSAERLKGVDSTLKIQPAKLEDSAVYLCASSFNGPLSYTFGSGTRLTVV.

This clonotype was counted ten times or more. CDR3 coding DNA: TGTGCCAGCAGCCAAGAGTTAGCGGGAGCCGATGAGCAGTTCTTC. It encodes CASSQELAGADEQFF. The chain employs TRBV3-1 and TRBJ2-1, with TRBD2 matching 9 bases. Germline CDR1 is LGHDT and CDR2 is YNNKEL (reference sequence). The V segment lost 0 bases and the J segment 8 bases; nucleotides outside the gene matches: 5. The CDR3 has 15 amino acids.

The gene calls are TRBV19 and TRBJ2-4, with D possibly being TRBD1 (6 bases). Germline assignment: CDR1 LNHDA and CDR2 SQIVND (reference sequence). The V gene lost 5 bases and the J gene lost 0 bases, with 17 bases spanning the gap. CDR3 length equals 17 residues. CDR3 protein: CASSPETGRLAKNIQYF. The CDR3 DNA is TGTGCCAGTAGTCCCGAGACAGGCCGATTAGCCAAAAACATTCAGTACTTC. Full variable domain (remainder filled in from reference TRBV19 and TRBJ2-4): DGGITQSPKYLFRKEGQNVTLSCEQNLNHDAMYWYRQDPGQGLRLIYYSQIVNDFQKGDIAEGYSVSREKKESFPLTVTSAQKNPTAFYLCASSPETGRLAKNIQYFGAGTRLSVL.

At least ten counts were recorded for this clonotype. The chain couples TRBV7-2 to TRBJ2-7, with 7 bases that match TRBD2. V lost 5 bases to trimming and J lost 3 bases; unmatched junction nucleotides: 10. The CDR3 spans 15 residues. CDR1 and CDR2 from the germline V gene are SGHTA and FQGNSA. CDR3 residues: CASSPAGLQIYEQYF. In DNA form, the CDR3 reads TGTGCCAGCAGCCCAGCGGGACTGCAAATCTACGAGCAGTACTTC.

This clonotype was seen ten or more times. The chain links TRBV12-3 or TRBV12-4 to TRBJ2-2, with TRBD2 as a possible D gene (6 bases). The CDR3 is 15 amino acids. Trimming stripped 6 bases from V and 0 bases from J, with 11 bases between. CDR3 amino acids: CASRGGRANTGELFF. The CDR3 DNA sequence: TGTGCCAGCAGGGGGGGTCGGGCGAACACCGGGGAGCTGTTTTTT.